Each of the 8 T cell receptor beta chains below was sequenced from the same sample in a study of graft-versus-host responses after intestinal transplantation (dated by TCRdb to 2020 to 2023). These receptors lack a known antigen. The time point label corresponds to: cells obtained before transplantation from donor or recipient. Receptors were amplified or captured by the immunoSEQ multiplex PCR assay. Entries here come from immuneACCESS through TCRdb and include only in-frame sequences with V and J called. Some clones fail to appear in such tables; in the studies checked, an unresolved V gene covers under half of the shortfall, and the cause of the remainder is unknown. The sample data list about 110,000 clones, and approximately 93% of these were observed just once. Of the sample, 0.95% to 1.5% falls within the top ten clones. The sample consisted of unstimulated CD8+ T cells sorted from spleen or lymph node cells, taken before transplant. Receptor source: a human donor who was the organ donor for an intestinal transplant.

The rearrangement links TRBV29-1 to TRBJ1-2; D gene unclear. Germline V gene data show CDR1 as SQVTM and CDR2 as ANQGSEA. The CDR3 loop spans 14 amino acids. Trimming took 3 bases from V and 3 from J, leaving 14 bases between them. The CDR3 loop reads CSVDRMNLHYGYTF. The CDR3 coding sequence is TGCAGCGTTGACAGGATGAATCTCCACTATGGCTACACCTTC.

The chain has TRBV19 and TRBJ2-5, with 11 nucleotides matching TRBD2. Per germline, CDR1 LNHDA and CDR2 SQIVND (reference sequence). The CDR3 is made up of 16 amino acids. The V and J ends lost 5 bases and 1 base, in that order; junction bases with no gene match: 6. Here the CDR3 DNA reads TGTGCCAGTAGTTTAGGACTAGCGGGCCTCCAAGAGACCCAGTACTTC. It specifies CASSLGLAGLQETQYF. Looking up the rest from reference TRBV19 and TRBJ2-5 gives the full variable domain: DGGITQSPKYLFRKEGQNVTLSCEQNLNHDAMYWYRQDPGQGLRLIYYSQIVNDFQKGDIAEGYSVSREKKESFPLTVTSAQKNPTAFYLCASSLGLAGLQETQYFGPGTRLLVL.

The rearrangement uses TRBV5-4 and TRBJ1-1; TRBD1 matches at 10 bases. The trim removed 4 bases at V and 4 bases at J, leaving 4 bases unmatched. Per the germline V gene, CDR1 is SGHNT and CDR2 is YYREEE (reference sequence). The CDR3 loop spans 14 amino acids. The CDR3, as DNA: TGTGCCAGCAGCCCAAGGACAGGGGGCACTGAAGCTTTCTTT. Translating it yields CASSPRTGGTEAFF.

The rearrangement uses TRBV28 and TRBJ1-2, with D tentatively TRBD1 (5 bases). CDR1 and CDR2 (germline): MDHEN, SYDVKM. This CDR3 has 13 amino acids. V was pared by 8 bases and J by 4 bases, with 14 bases between. In nucleotides, the CDR3 is TGTGCCAGCTGGGAAGGGCAGGGCTATGGCTACACCTTC. It specifies CASWEGQGYGYTF.

Remarks on this clone: The same CDR3 is also encoded by other DNA sequences in this sample. The chain is built from TRBV5-6 and TRBJ2-3; D gene ambiguous. This CDR3 has 13 amino acids. The germline CDR1 and CDR2 sequences are SGHDT and YYEEEE. V lost 4 bases, J lost 0 bases, and 6 bases lay in between. The CDR3 nucleotides are TGTGCCAGCAGCCTAGGGAGCACAGATACGCAGTATTTT. Its protein is CASSLGSTDTQYF.

This clone was seen a handful of times. V is TRBV2 and J is TRBJ2-7; TRBD1 matches at 8 bases. The CDR3 extends over 13 amino acids. The trim removed 6 bases at V and 3 bases at J, leaving 4 bases unmatched. Germline values: CDR1 SNHLY, CDR2 FYNNEI. The CDR3 DNA is TGTGCCAGCAGAGGGGACAGGAGCTACGAGCAGTACTTC. Amino acids: CASRGDRSYEQYF.

V and J are TRBV2 and TRBJ2-1, with TRBD1 matching over 7 bases. The germline V gene has CDR1 SNHLY and CDR2 FYNNEI. The V gene end was trimmed by 4 bases and the J gene end by 4 bases; junction bases not matched to a gene: 19. The CDR3 is 19 amino acids. CDR3 sequence (DNA): TGTGCCAGCAGTGGCGAATTGGGGCAGGGGGAAGGACGTTACAATGAGCAGTTCTTC. Its translation is CASSGELGQGEGRYNEQFF.

The V call is TRBV30, the J call TRBJ2-7, with 10 bases aligning to TRBD2. From germline, CDR1 is GTSNPN and CDR2 SVGIG (reference sequence). The CDR3 totals 16 residues. V was pared by 0 bases and J by 3 bases, with 8 bases of the junction left unmatched. The CDR3 DNA follows: TGTGCCTGGAGTGTTCCGGGACTAGCGAGTTACTACGAGCAGTACTTC. As protein: CAWSVPGLASYYEQYF.